These T cell receptor beta chains were read from a single sample in a study of response to subunit inactivated influenza vaccine. TCRdb re-called the RT-PCR reads with MiXCR, one entry per CDR3 protein. Of about 650,000 distinct CDR3 sequences listed, 15% to 18% are singletons. The source material was PBMCs from blood, sampled approximately 12 days after vaccination. The receptors originated from a man between 50 and 59 years old who received an inactivated influenza vaccine. CDR3s include the opening cysteine and the closing phenylalanine or tryptophan. D genes are given only for firm matches. Clone size appears in some rows only: once, few, many, or a class for an expanded clone.

J,V,size,length,D,DNA,CDR3
TRBJ2-1,TRBV12-5,-,15,TRBD2,TGTGCTAGTGGTTGGGCGCGGGGGGGTTACAATGAGCAGTTCTTC,CASGWARGGYNEQFF
TRBJ2-3,TRBV20-1,-,15,-,TGCAGTGCTAGAGATAGGGCAGGGATCACAGATACGCAGTATTTT,CSARDRAGITDTQYF
TRBJ2-5,TRBV29-1,few,15,TRBD1,TGCAGCGCCGGCGGAGGGACAGGGGTTAGAGAGACCCAGTACTTC,CSAGGGTGVRETQYF
TRBJ1-2,TRBV6-5,few,12,TRBD1,TGTGCCAGCAGTACGTCAGGGGGACGCTACACCTTC,CASSTSGGRYTF
TRBJ2-7,TRBV10-3,many,14,TRBD1,TGTGCCATCAGGCCACCGGGACAGGGAGTAGAACAGTACTTC,CAIRPPGQGVEQYF
TRBJ1-5,TRBV5-5,-,15,-,TGTGCCAGCAGCTTGGACCCGGCGCCTGATCAGCCCCAGCATTTT,CASSLDPAPDQPQHF
TRBJ2-2,TRBV6-1,-,15,TRBD1,TGTGCCAGCAGTGAAGCGGGACAGGGGGCCGGGGAGCTGTTTTTT,CASSEAGQGAGELFF
TRBJ2-2,TRBV12-3/TRBV12-4,few,13,-,TGTGCCAGCAGCCTCCAGGGGTTCGGGGAGCTGTTTTTT,CASSLQGFGELFF
TRBJ2-5,TRBV20-1,few,14,-,TGCAGTGCTAGAGTCGCTCCCAGCGAAGAGACCCAGTACTTC,CSARVAPSEETQYF
TRBJ2-1,TRBV11-1,-,14,-,TGTGCCAGCAGCTTATCCCGTCAGGGCTATGAGCAGTTCTTC,CASSLSRQGYEQFF
TRBJ2-3,TRBV7-2,few,15,TRBD2,TGTGCCAGCAGCTCTCCGGGACTAGTTTTGAATACGCAGTATTTT,CASSSPGLVLNTQYF
TRBJ2-7,TRBV6-2/TRBV6-3,few,13,-,TGTGCCAGCAGTCAGGGATCGACTTACGAGCAGTACTTC,CASSQGSTYEQYF
TRBJ2-7,TRBV5-8,-,15,TRBD2,TGTGCCAGCAGCTTGGGACTAGCGTCTACCTACGAGCAGTACTTC,CASSLGLASTYEQYF
TRBJ2-7,TRBV7-2,-,15,TRBD2,TGTGCCAGCAGCTTGGAAGCGGGAGTTTCCTACGAGCAGTACTTC,CASSLEAGVSYEQYF
TRBJ2-3,TRBV20-1,few,15,TRBD2,TGCAGTGCTAGAGACCCCCGGGAGGGCCCGGATACGCAGTATTTT,CSARDPREGPDTQYF
TRBJ2-6,TRBV11-2,-,18,TRBD1,TGTGCCAGCAGCGCCCACGGGGACAGGGGTTCTGGGGCCAACGTCCTGACTTTC,CASSAHGDRGSGANVLTF
TRBJ2-3,TRBV7-6,-,17,TRBD2,TGTGCCAGCAGCGTACGAAGAGCGGGAGGGCGAGTGGATACGCAGTATTTT,CASSVRRAGGRVDTQYF
TRBJ2-4,TRBV20-1,-,13,-,TGCAGTGCTGAGGGTCGGGCCAAAAACATTCAGTACTTC,CSAEGRAKNIQYF
TRBJ2-7,TRBV20-1,-,12,-,TGCAGTGCTATTAGGGGTGTCGACGAGCAGTACTTC,CSAIRGVDEQYF
TRBJ2-1,TRBV7-8,many,17,-,TGTGCCAGCAGCCTACCTTTGAGACTACGTACTTACAATGAGCAGTTCTTC,CASSLPLRLRTYNEQFF
TRBJ2-7,TRBV10-3,-,13,TRBD1,TGTGCCATCAGTAGACAGGGGGACTACGAGCAGTACTTC,CAISRQGDYEQYF
TRBJ2-1,TRBV15,-,16,TRBD2,TGTGCCACCAGCAGCGCCCGGGGAGGGGCAAACAATGAGCAGTTCTTC,CATSSARGGANNEQFF
TRBJ2-7,TRBV12-3/TRBV12-4,few,15,TRBD2,TGTGCCAGCAGTCCCTGGTATAGCGGGGGGCACGAGCAGTACTTC,CASSPWYSGGHEQYF
TRBJ2-5,TRBV29-1,few,14,-,TGCAGCGTTCAGGTCGGGTCTCTCCAAGAGACCCAGTACTTC,CSVQVGSLQETQYF
TRBJ2-5,TRBV29-1,-,12,-,TGCAGCGTTGCAGAAAATCGCGAGACCCAGTACTTC,CSVAENRETQYF
TRBJ1-1,TRBV29-1,few,12,-,TGCAGCGTTGACTCCAGGAACACTGAAGCTTTCTTT,CSVDSRNTEAFF
TRBJ2-7,TRBV6-1,-,15,TRBD2,TGTGCCAGCAGCCCTCTCGGGGCGGGAGGAGGGGAGCAGTACTTC,CASSPLGAGGGEQYF
TRBJ2-1,TRBV19,-,14,TRBD2,TGTGCCAGTACCCTGACTAGCGGGAGGGATGAGCAGTTCTTC,CASTLTSGRDEQFF
TRBJ2-7,TRBV12-3/TRBV12-4,-,14,-,TGTGCCAGCAGTTTGTCCGTAGGACCCTACGAGCAGTACTTC,CASSLSVGPYEQYF
TRBJ2-5,TRBV15,few,16,-,TGTGCCACCAGCAGAGATCTCCCGTTAGAGGGAGAGACCCAGTACTTC,CATSRDLPLEGETQYF
TRBJ1-2,TRBV6-2/TRBV6-3,few,13,-,TGTGCCAGCAGTTCAGTCAGGAGTTATGGCTACACCTTC,CASSSVRSYGYTF
TRBJ2-7,TRBV9,few,15,-,TGTGCCAGCAGCGTAGGAACACACACAGGCTACGAGCAGTACTTC,CASSVGTHTGYEQYF
TRBJ2-2,TRBV12-3/TRBV12-4,few,20,TRBD1,TGTGCCAGCAGTTCCCAAATAGGGACAGGGGGCCCTCCGAACACCGGGGAGCTGTTTTTT,CASSSQIGTGGPPNTGELFF
TRBJ1-5,TRBV5-6,-,16,-,TGTGCCAGCAGCTGGGGAGGCAGATCTAGCAATCAGCCCCAGCATTTT,CASSWGGRSSNQPQHF
TRBJ2-1,TRBV5-5,many,15,TRBD1,TGTGCCAGCAGCTCCTGGGACAGGACCTACAATGAGCAGTTCTTC,CASSSWDRTYNEQFF
TRBJ2-3,TRBV12-3/TRBV12-4,few,16,TRBD2,TGTGCCAGCAGCTATAGCGGGAGGGGGAGCACAGATACGCAGTATTTT,CASSYSGRGSTDTQYF
TRBJ2-3,TRBV20-1,-,13,-,TGCAGTGCTAAATTCGGGGGTTCAGATACGCAGTATTTT,CSAKFGGSDTQYF